The source of this TCR beta chain is a study of identical twins. Study findings and constraints: Interpretation of the results relied on cross-sectional statistical analysis and not on following the same donors. Monozygotic twins shared more out-of-frame TCR alpha than recombination models predicted.

The donor group consisted entirely of healthy Caucasians. As for this clonotype: Its target is unknown.

With template switching, a universal primer site was added, and the cDNA carried unique molecular identifiers. Via MiXCR, TCRdb re-called the 5' RACE reads, giving one row per CDR3 protein. In the table there are some 660,000 distinct CDR3 sequences, 8.5% to 9% of which are singletons. CDR1 SEHNR and CDR2 FQNEAQ come from the germline V gene (reference sequence). The CDR3 runs to 14 residues. V lost 2 bases and J 7 bases, leaving 9 bases between the germline ends. A further study also used this sample, focusing on yellow fever vaccine responses in identical twins.

The receptor comes from a woman aged 18-29 years in good health. Sequencing was done on a sample of PBMCs. The chain joins TRBV7-9 to TRBJ1-6; D not resolved. In DNA, the CDR3 is TGTGCCAGCAGCTTACGGGGTAGCAATTCACCCCTCCACTTT. Its protein product is CASSLRGSNSPLHF.